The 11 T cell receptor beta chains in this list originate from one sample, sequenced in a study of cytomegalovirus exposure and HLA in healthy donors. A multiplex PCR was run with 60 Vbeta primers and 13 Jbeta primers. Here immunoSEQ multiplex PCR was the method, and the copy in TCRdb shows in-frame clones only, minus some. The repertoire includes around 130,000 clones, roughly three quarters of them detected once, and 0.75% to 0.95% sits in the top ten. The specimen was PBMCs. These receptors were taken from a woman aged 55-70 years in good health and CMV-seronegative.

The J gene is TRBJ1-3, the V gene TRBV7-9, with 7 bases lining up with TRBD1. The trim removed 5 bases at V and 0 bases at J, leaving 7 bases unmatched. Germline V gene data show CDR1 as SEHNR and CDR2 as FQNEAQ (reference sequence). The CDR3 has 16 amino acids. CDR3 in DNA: TGTGCCAGCAGCGCGGGACAGCCCCTCTCTGGAAACACCATATATTTT. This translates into CASSAGQPLSGNTIYF.

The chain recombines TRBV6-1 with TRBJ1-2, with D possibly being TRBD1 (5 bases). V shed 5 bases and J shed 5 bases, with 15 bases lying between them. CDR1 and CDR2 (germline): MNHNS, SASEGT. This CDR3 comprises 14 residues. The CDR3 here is CASSNNRLGYGYTF. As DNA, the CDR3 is TGTGCCAGCAGTAACAACAGGTTGGGGTATGGCTACACCTTC.

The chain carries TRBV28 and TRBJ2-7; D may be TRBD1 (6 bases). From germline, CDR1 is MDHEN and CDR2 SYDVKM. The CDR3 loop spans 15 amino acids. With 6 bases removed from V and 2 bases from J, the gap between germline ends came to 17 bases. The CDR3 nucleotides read TGTGCCAGCAGCGAACAGGGTTTAGGAACCTACGAGCAGTACTTC. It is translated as CASSEQGLGTYEQYF.

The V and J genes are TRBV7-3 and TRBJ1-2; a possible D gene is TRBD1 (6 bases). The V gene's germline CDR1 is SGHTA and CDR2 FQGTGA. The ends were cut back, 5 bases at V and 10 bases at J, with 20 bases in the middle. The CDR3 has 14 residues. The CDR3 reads CASSPGGTRADYTF. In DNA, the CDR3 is TGTGCCAGCAGCCCCGGGGGGACAAGGGCGGACTACACCTTC.

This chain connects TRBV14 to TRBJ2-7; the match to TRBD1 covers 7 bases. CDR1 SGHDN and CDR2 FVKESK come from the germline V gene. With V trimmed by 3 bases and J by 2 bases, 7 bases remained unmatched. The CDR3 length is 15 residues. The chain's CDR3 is CASSQGQRGPYEQYF. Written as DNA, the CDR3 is TGTGCCAGCAGCCAGGGGCAAAGGGGGCCCTACGAGCAGTACTTC.

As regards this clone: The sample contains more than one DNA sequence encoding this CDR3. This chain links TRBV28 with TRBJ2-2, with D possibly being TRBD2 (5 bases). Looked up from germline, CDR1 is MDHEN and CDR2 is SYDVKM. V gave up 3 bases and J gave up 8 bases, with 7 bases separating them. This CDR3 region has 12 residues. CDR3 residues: CASSFRGGELFF. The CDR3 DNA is TGTGCCAGCAGTTTTAGAGGGGGGGAGCTGTTTTTT.

This chain's CDR3 is CASSSDQGGRNTIYF. For the CDR3, the DNA is TGTGCCAGCAGCTCGGACCAAGGGGGCCGAAACACCATATATTTT. The chain uses TRBV13 and TRBJ1-3, with 7 bases identical to TRBD1. CDR3 length: 15 amino acids. Trimming cost V 4 bases and J 5 bases; bases outside gene matches: 8. Germline CDR1 PRHDT, CDR2 FYEKMQ (reference sequence).

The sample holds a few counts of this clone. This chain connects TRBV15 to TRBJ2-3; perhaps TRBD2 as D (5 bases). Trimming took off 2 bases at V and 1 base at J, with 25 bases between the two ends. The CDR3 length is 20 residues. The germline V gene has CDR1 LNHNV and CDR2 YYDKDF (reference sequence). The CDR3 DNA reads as TGTGCCACCAGCAGAACTCCCCCCGGGATGAGGCTATCTGGCACAGATACGCAGTATTTT. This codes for CATSRTPPGMRLSGTDTQYF. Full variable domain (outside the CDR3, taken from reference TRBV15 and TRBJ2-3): DAMVIQNPRYQVTQFGKPVTLSCSQTLNHNVMYWYQQKSSQAPKLLFHYYDKDFNNEADTPDNFQSRRPNTSFCFLDIRSPGLGDTAMYLCATSRTPPGMRLSGTDTQYFGPGTRLTVL.

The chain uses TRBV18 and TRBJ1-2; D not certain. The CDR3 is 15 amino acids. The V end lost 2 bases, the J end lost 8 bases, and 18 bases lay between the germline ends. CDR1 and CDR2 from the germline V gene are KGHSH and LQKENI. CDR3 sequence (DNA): TGTGCCAGCTCACCATCGGCGGAGCCCCGTAAAGGCTACACCTTC. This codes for CASSPSAEPRKGYTF.

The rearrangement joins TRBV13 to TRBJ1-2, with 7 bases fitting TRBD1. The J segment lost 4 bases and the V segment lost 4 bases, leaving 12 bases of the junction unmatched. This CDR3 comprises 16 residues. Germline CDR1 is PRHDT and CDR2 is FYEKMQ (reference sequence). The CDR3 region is CASSYGGIQGGYGYTF. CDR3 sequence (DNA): TGTGCCAGCAGCTATGGGGGGATTCAGGGGGGCTATGGCTACACCTTC.

The chain's CDR3 is CASSPTGGIETQYF. The CDR3 nucleotides are TGTGCCAGCTCCCCAACAGGGGGCATAGAGACCCAGTACTTC. The V gene is TRBV18, the J gene TRBJ2-5; 9 nucleotides line up with TRBD1. Germline lookup yields CDR1 KGHSH and CDR2 LQKENI. There are 14 residues in the CDR3. After removal of 6 bases from V and 4 bases from J, the junction contained 6 bases not matched to a gene.